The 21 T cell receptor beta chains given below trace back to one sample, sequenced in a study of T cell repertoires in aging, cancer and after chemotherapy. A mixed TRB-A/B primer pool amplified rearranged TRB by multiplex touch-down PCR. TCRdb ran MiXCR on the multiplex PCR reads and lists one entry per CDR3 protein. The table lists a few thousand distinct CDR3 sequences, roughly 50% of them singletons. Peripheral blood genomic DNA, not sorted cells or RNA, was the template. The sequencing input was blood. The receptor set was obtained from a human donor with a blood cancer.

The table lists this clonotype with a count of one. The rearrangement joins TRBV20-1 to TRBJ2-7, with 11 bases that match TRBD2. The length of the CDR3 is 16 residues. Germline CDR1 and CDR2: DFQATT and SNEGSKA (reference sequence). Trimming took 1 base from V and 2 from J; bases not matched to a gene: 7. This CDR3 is CSARGLAGGQPYEQYF. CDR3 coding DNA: TGCAGTGCTAGAGGCCTAGCGGGAGGACAACCCTACGAGCAGTACTTC.

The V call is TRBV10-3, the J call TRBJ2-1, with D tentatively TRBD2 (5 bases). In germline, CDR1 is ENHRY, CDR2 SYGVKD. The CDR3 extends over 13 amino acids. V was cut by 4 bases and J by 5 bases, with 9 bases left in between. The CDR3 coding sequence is TGTGCCATCAGTGGCGGGCGGGACAATGAGCAGTTCTTC. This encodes CAISGGRDNEQFF.

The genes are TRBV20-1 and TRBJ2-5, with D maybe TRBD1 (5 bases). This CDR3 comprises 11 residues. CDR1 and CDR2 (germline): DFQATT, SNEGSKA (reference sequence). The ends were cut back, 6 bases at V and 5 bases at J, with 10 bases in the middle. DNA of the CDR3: TGCAGTGCCAGGGATTACGAGACCCAGTACTTC. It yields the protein CSARDYETQYF.

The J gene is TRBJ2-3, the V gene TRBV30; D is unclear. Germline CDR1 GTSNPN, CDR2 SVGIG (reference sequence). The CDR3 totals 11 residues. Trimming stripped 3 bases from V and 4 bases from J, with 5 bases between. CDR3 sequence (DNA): TGTGCCTGGAGCGATCCAGATACGCAGTATTTT. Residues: CAWSDPDTQYF. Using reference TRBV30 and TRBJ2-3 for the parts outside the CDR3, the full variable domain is SQTIHQWPATLVQPVGSPLSLECTVEGTSNPNLYWYRQAAGRGLQLLFYSVGIGQISSEVPQNLSASRPQDRQFILSSKKLLLSDSGFYLCAWSDPDTQYFGPGTRLTVL.

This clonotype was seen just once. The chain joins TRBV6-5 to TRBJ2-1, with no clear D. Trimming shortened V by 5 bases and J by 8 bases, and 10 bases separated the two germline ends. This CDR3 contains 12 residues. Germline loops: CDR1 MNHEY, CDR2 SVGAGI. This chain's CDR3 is CASSEINDEQFF. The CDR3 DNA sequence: TGTGCCAGCAGTGAGATCAACGATGAGCAGTTCTTC.

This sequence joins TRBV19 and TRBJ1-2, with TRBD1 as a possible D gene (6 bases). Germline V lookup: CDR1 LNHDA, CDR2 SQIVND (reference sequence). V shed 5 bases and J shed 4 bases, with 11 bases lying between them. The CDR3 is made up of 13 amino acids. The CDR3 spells CASSLADSYGYTF. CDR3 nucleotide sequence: TGTGCCAGTAGTCTAGCGGACAGCTATGGCTACACCTTC.

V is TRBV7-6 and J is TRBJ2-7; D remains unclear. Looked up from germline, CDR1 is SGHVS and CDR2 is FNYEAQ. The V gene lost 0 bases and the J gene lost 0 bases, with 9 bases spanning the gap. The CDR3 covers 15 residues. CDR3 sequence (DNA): TGTGCCAGCAGCTTAGCGCCGAGTAGCTCCTACGAGCAGTACTTC. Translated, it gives CASSLAPSSSYEQYF.

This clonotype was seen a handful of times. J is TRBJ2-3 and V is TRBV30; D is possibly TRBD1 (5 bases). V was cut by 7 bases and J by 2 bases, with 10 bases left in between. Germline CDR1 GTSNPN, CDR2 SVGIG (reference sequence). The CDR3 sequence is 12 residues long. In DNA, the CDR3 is TGTGCCTCGGACAACTACACAGATACGCAGTATTTT. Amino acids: CASDNYTDTQYF.

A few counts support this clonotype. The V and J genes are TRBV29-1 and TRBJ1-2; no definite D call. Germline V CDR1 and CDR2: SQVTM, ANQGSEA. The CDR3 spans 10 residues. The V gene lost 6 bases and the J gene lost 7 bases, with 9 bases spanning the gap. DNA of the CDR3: TGCAGCGTCGCGGACTCTGGCTACACCTTC. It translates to CSVADSGYTF. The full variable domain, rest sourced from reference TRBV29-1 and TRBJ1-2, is SAVISQKPSRDICQRGTSLTIQCQVDSQVTMMFWYRQQPGQSLTLIATANQGSEATYESGFVIDKFPISRPNLTFSTLTVSNMSPEDSSIYLCSVADSGYTFGSGTRLTVV.

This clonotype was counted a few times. CDR3 loop: CASSGRGPGELFF. CDR3 sequence (DNA): TGTGCCAGCAGTGGCCGTGGACCCGGGGAGCTGTTTTTT. J is TRBJ2-2 and V is TRBV6-5, with no clear D. Trimming shortened V by 5 bases and J by 6 bases, and 10 bases separated the two germline ends. In germline, CDR1 is MNHEY, CDR2 SVGAGI. The CDR3 totals 13 residues.

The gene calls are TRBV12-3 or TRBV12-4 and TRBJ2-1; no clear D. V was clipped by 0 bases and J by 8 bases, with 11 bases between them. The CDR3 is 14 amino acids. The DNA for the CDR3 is TGTGCCAGCAGTTTAGCTGGGAATTGGGATGAGCAGTTCTTC. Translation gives CASSLAGNWDEQFF.

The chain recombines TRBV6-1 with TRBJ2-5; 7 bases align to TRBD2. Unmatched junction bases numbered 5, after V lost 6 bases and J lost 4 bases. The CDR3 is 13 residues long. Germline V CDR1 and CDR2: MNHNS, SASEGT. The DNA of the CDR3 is TGTGCCAGCAGCCCGCCGGGAGGAGAGACCCAGTACTTC. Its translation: CASSPPGGETQYF.

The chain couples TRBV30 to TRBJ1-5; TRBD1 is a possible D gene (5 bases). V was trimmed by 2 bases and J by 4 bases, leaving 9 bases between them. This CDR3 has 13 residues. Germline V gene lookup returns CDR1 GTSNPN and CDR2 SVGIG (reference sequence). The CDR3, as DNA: TGTGCCTGGAGTAGAGGGGTGAATCAGCCCCAGCATTTT. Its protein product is CAWSRGVNQPQHF.

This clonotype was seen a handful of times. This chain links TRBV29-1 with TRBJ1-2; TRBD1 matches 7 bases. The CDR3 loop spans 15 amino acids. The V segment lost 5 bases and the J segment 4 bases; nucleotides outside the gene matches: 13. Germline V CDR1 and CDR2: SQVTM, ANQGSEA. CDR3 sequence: CSVRTDYRGTYGYTF. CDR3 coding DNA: TGCAGCGTTCGAACCGACTACAGGGGAACCTATGGCTACACCTTC.

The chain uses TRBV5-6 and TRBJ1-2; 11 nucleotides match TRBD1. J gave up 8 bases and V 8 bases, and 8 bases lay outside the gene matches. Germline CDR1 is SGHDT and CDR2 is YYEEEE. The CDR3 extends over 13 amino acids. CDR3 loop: CASAGQGDYGYTF. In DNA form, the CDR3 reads TGTGCCAGTGCGGGACAGGGGGATTACGGCTACACCTTC. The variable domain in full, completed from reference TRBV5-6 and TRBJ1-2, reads DAGVTQSPTHLIKTRGQQVTLRCSPKSGHDTVSWYQQALGQGPQFIFQYYEEEERQRGNFPDRFSGHQFPNYSSELNVNALLLGDSALYLCASAGQGDYGYTFGSGTRLTVV.

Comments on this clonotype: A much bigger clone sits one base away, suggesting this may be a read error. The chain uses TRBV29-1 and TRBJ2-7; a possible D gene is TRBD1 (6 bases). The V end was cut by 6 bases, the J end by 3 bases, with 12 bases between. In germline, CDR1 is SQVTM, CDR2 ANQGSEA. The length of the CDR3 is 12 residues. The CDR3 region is CSVTDRHYEQYF. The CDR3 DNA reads TGCAGCGTAACAGACAGGCACTACGAGCAGTACTTC.

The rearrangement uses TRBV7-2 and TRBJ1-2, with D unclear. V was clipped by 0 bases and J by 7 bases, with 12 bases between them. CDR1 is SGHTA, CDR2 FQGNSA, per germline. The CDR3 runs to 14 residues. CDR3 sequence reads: CASSLAREAGGYTF. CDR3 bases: TGTGCCAGCAGCTTAGCGCGGGAGGCGGGTGGCTACACCTTC.

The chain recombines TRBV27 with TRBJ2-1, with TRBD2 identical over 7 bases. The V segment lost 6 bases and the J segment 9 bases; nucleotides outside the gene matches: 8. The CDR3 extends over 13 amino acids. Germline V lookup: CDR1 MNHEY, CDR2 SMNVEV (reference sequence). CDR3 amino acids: CASSNLGRAEQFF. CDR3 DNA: TGTGCCAGCAGCAATCTAGGGAGGGCTGAGCAGTTCTTC.

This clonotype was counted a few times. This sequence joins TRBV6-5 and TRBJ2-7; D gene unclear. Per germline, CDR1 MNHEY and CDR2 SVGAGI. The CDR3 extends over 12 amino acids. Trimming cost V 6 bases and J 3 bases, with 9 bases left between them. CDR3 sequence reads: CASSSDGYEQYF. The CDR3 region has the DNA TGTGCCAGCAGCTCCGACGGCTACGAGCAGTACTTC.

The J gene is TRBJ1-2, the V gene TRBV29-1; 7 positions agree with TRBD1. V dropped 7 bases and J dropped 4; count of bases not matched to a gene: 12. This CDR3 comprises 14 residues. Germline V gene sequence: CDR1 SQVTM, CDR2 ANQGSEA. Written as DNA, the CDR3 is TGCAGCGCTTTGAGTAGGGGGCTGACCTATGGCTACACCTTC. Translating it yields CSALSRGLTYGYTF.

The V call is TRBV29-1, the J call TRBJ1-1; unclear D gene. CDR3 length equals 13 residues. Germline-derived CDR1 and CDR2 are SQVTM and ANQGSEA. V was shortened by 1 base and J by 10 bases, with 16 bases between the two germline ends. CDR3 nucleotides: TGCAGCGTTGAAGCCGCGGACCTGAATGGAGCTTTCTTT. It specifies CSVEAADLNGAFF.